Below, 22 T cell receptor beta chains from the same sample are listed, as sequenced in a study of T cells expressing NK-cell markers. TCRdb reprocessed the 5' RACE reads; each CDR3 protein has one entry and no DNA is given. Recorded for this sample: about 460,000 distinct CDR3 sequences. The sample consisted of blood T cells: a sorted CD56 or NKG2C T cell subset, CD4+ or CD8+ T cells, or bulk PBMC T cells (not recorded which). Source of these receptors: a woman in her forties or fifties in good health.

The V and J genes are TRBV24-1 and TRBJ2-1; TCRdb proposes TRBD1, but this gene call is untestable without DNA. Germline V gives CDR1 KGHDR, CDR2 SFDVKD. This CDR3 spans 13 amino acids. The CDR3 loop reads CATSDSGGVEQFF.

This chain links TRBV25-1 with TRBJ2-2; TCRdb's D gene call, TRBD2, goes unchecked for lack of DNA. The CDR3 is 15 amino acids. In germline, CDR1 is MGHDK, CDR2 SYGVNS. CDR3 amino acids: CASSGPSGRSGELFF.

The chain recombines TRBV29-1 with TRBJ1-1; TCRdb reports TRBD1, a call that lacks DNA to check it against. Looked up from germline, CDR1 is SQVTM and CDR2 is ANQGSEA. The CDR3 is 13 residues long. The CDR3 sequence is CSAWDRPNTEAFF. Variable domain in full (rest from reference TRBV29-1 and TRBJ1-1): SAVISQKPSRDICQRGTSLTIQCQVDSQVTMMFWYRQQPGQSLTLIATANQGSEATYESGFVIDKFPISRPNLTFSTLTVSNMSPEDSSIYLCSAWDRPNTEAFFGQGTRLTVV.

This rearrangement joins TRBV5-1 to TRBJ1-5; the TRBD1 assignment by TCRdb is unverifiable without DNA. CDR3 length: 14 amino acids. CDR1 is SGHRS and CDR2 is YFSETQ in the germline V gene. CDR3 residues: CASSPGGSNQPQHF.

This chain uses TRBV20-1 with TRBJ1-4; TCRdb's assignment of TRBD1 cannot be checked, as there is no DNA. The CDR3 sequence is 15 residues long. Germline V gene lookup returns CDR1 DFQATT and CDR2 SNEGSKA (reference sequence). The CDR3: CSASPDRGLRKKLFF.

The chain joins TRBV29-1 to TRBJ1-4; there is no DNA to check the TCRdb D call of TRBD1. This CDR3 has 14 residues. Germline V gene sequence: CDR1 SQVTM, CDR2 ANQGSEA. CDR3 residues: CSVRVGGTGEKLFF.

The chain joins TRBV5-6 to TRBJ1-1. CDR1 and CDR2 (germline): SGHDT, YYEEEE. CDR3 length equals 12 residues. CDR3 sequence: CASSQISGQAFF.

The V gene is TRBV20-1, the J gene TRBJ2-1; the TRBD2 assignment by TCRdb is unverifiable without DNA. This CDR3 contains 15 residues. Germline V gene lookup returns CDR1 DFQATT and CDR2 SNEGSKA (reference sequence). The CDR3 spells CSAILGGKSYNEQFF.

The chain has TRBV10-3 and TRBJ1-1; as DNA is missing, the TRBD1 call by TCRdb cannot be tested. The CDR3 totals 13 residues. Germline values: CDR1 ENHRY, CDR2 SYGVKD. The CDR3 reads CAITRGAGTEAFF.

V usage is TRBV6-4 and J usage is TRBJ1-2. The germline V gene encodes CDR1 MRHNA and CDR2 SNTAGT. The CDR3 loop spans 16 amino acids. The CDR3 reads CASSDSRGSGTSGYTF.

V is TRBV5-6 and J is TRBJ2-2; TCRdb's D call, TRBD2, is unchecked because there is no DNA. CDR3 length: 16 amino acids. Looked up from germline, CDR1 is SGHDT and CDR2 is YYEEEE. CDR3 region: CASSPGLAGVIGELFF. Full variable domain (outside the CDR3, taken from reference TRBV5-6 and TRBJ2-2): DAGVTQSPTHLIKTRGQQVTLRCSPKSGHDTVSWYQQALGQGPQFIFQYYEEEERQRGNFPDRFSGHQFPNYSSELNVNALLLGDSALYLCASSPGLAGVIGELFFGEGSRLTVL.

This chain joins TRBV29-1 and TRBJ2-7; TCRdb's D gene call, TRBD1, goes unchecked for lack of DNA. From germline, CDR1 is SQVTM and CDR2 ANQGSEA. CDR3 size: 13 residues. CDR3: CSARKDRAYEQYF.

The rearrangement links TRBV12-3 or TRBV12-4 to TRBJ1-3. The CDR3 sequence is 15 residues long. The CDR3 loop is CASSLVALEGNTIYF.

This chain links TRBV4-2 with TRBJ2-5. Germline-derived CDR1 and CDR2 are LGHNA and YNFKEQ. The CDR3 is made up of 15 amino acids. The chain's CDR3 is CASSQEQSLQETQYF.

The rearrangement links TRBV5-5 to TRBJ2-1; TCRdb picks TRBD2, but there is no DNA to check that call. The germline gives CDR1 SGHKS, CDR2 YYEKEE (reference sequence). The CDR3 runs 16 residues. CDR3 protein: CASTRAGGRFNNEQFF.

The gene calls are TRBV7-9 and TRBJ1-1; TCRdb indicates TRBD1, and absent DNA this call remains unverified. This CDR3 has 17 residues. Germline V gives CDR1 SEHNR, CDR2 FQNEAQ (reference sequence). CDR3 residues: CASRPRDRGPMNTEAFF.

The chain has TRBV12-3 or TRBV12-4 and TRBJ2-1. The CDR3 contains 12 residues. The CDR3 sequence is CASSTTLGEQFF.

This chain uses TRBV6-5 with TRBJ2-7; TCRdb designates TRBD2, a call that cannot be tested without DNA. CDR1 is MNHEY, CDR2 SVGAGI, per germline. This CDR3 has 17 amino acids. CDR3 sequence reads: CASSNRLAGSSSYEQYF.

The V gene is TRBV7-9, the J gene TRBJ1-1; TCRdb indicates TRBD1, and absent DNA this call remains unverified. From germline, CDR1 is SEHNR and CDR2 FQNEAQ (reference sequence). The CDR3 contains 13 residues. This CDR3 is CASSLAVGAEAFF.

V usage is TRBV4-2 and J usage is TRBJ2-1; checking the TCRdb D call of TRBD1 is not possible without DNA. The CDR3 contains 14 residues. Germline loops: CDR1 LGHNA, CDR2 YNFKEQ. The CDR3 here is CASRSPGQNNEQFF.

This sequence joins TRBV18 and TRBJ2-1. CDR3 length equals 11 residues. The germline gives CDR1 KGHSH, CDR2 LQKENI. The CDR3 reads CASSYTSEQFF.

The J gene is TRBJ2-1, the V gene TRBV20-1. This CDR3 has 14 amino acids. The germline CDR1 and CDR2 sequences are DFQATT and SNEGSKA (reference sequence). This CDR3 reads CSARPMTTYNEQFF.